This TCR beta chain was sequenced during a study of T-cell memory formation after mild COVID-19. UMIs and sample barcodes were carried by the TCR alpha and TCR beta cDNA libraries that 5'RACE produced using constant-segment primers. TCRdb passed the 5' RACE reads through MiXCR, listing each CDR3 protein once. The table lists approximately 44,000 distinct CDR3 sequences, 7.3% of them singletons. Findings of the study overall: A subset of responding clones appeared in pre-infection memory, suggesting cross-reactive memory joined.

This clonotype was seen more than once but under ten times. Its cognate antigen is unknown. Trimming took 6 bases from V and 6 from J, leaving 17 bases between them. Germline CDR1 and CDR2: DFQATT and SNEGSKA (reference sequence). This CDR3 has 13 amino acids. Sequenced sample: PBMCs or a T cell subset sorted from them (not recorded which). This sequence originates from a man younger than 35 who had mild COVID-19 (a few samples of this study predate the infection). Cell type and time point are not known. The J gene is TRBJ1-2, the V gene TRBV20-1, with D possibly TRBD1 on 6 matching bases. The CDR3 sequence is CSASTGLADGYTF. The DNA of the CDR3 is TGCAGTGCATCCACAGGGTTGGCGGATGGCTACACCTTC.